This is a list of T cell receptor beta chains from one sample in a study. TCRdb ran MiXCR on the RT-PCR reads and lists one entry per CDR3 protein. The data contain hundreds of thousands of distinct CDR3 sequences, approximately 14% of them singletons. Sequencing used memory CD4+ T cells from blood. The receptors originated from a female donor in good health, serving as a healthy control. Each CDR3 is given with its conserved first and last residue. D genes are given only for firm matches. Rows may omit the clone size; those that give it use once, few, many or a size class.

d_gene	v_gene	abundance	j_gene	CDR3aa	CDR3nt
.	TRBV11-2	.	TRBJ2-2	CASSLDRTISLGELFF	TGTGCCAGCAGCTTAGATCGCACCATTAGCCTCGGGGAGCTGTTTTTT
TRBD2	TRBV20-1	.	TRBJ2-5	CSAGLAGGRGETQYF	TGCAGTGCAGGATTAGCGGGAGGGAGGGGAGAGACCCAGTACTTC
TRBD1	TRBV12-3/TRBV12-4	many	TRBJ1-1	CASRGQGNTEAFF	TGTGCCAGCAGGGGACAGGGGAACACTGAAGCTTTCTTT
TRBD1	TRBV12-3/TRBV12-4	.	TRBJ2-7	CASSLGQGAWEQYF	TGTGCCAGCAGTTTGGGCCAGGGGGCGTGGGAGCAGTACTTC
TRBD2	TRBV5-5	many	TRBJ2-5	CASSRTSGSFSQETQYF	TGTGCCAGCAGCCGGACTAGCGGGAGTTTTTCACAAGAGACCCAGTACTTC
TRBD2	TRBV20-1	few	TRBJ2-1	CSASKAGVGQGEQFF	TGCAGTGCTAGTAAGGCGGGAGTGGGCCAGGGTGAGCAGTTCTTC
.	TRBV5-6	.	TRBJ2-1	CASPWGPVYDEQFF	TGTGCCAGCCCCTGGGGACCGGTCTACGATGAGCAGTTCTTC
.	TRBV5-1	few	TRBJ2-5	CASSWGLGQGVGIQETQYF	TGCGCCAGCAGCTGGGGGCTCGGCCAGGGTGTCGGGATTCAAGAGACCCAGTACTTC
.	TRBV20-1	few	TRBJ2-2	CSARDSGHTGELFF	TGCAGTGCTAGAGACAGTGGACACACCGGGGAGCTGTTTTTT
.	TRBV12-3/TRBV12-4	.	TRBJ1-4	CASSLNRNEKLFF	TGTGCCAGCAGCTTAAACAGGAATGAAAAACTGTTTTTT
TRBD1	TRBV20-1	few	TRBJ1-5	CSASRTGVSNQPQHF	TGCAGTGCGAGCAGGACAGGGGTGAGCAATCAGCCCCAGCATTTT